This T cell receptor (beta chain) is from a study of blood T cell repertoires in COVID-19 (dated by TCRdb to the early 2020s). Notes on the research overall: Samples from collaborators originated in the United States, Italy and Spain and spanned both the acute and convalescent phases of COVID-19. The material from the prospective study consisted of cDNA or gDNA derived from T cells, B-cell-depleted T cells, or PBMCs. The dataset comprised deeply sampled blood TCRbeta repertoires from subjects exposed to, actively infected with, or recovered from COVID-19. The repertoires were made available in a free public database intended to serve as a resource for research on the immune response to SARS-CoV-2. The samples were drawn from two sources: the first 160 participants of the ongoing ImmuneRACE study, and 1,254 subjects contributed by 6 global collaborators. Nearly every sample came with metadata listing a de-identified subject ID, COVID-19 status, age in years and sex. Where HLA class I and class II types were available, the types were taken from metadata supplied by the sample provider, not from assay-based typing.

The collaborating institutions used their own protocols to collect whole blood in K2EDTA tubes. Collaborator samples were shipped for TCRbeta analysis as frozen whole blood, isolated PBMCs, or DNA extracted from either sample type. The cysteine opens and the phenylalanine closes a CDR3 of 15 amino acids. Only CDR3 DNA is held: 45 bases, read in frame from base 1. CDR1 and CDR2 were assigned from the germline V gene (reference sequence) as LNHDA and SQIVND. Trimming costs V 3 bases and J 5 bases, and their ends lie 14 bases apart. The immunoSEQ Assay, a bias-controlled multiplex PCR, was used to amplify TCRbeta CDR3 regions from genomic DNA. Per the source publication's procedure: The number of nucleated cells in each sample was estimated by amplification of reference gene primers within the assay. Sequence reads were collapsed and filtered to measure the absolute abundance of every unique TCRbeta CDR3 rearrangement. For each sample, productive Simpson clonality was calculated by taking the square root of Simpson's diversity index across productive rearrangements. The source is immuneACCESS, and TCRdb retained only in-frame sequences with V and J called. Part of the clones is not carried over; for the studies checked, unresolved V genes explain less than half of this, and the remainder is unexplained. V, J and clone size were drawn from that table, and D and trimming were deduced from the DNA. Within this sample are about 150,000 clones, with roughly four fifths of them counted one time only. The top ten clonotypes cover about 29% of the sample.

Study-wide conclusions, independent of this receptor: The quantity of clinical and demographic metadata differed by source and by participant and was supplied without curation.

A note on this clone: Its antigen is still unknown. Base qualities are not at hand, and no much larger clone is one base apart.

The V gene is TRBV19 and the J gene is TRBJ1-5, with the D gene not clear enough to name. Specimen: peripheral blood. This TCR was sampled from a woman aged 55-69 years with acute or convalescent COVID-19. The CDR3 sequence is CASSILGIGYQPQHF. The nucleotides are TGTGCCAGTAGTATTCTCGGGATCGGGTATCAGCCCCAGCATTTT.